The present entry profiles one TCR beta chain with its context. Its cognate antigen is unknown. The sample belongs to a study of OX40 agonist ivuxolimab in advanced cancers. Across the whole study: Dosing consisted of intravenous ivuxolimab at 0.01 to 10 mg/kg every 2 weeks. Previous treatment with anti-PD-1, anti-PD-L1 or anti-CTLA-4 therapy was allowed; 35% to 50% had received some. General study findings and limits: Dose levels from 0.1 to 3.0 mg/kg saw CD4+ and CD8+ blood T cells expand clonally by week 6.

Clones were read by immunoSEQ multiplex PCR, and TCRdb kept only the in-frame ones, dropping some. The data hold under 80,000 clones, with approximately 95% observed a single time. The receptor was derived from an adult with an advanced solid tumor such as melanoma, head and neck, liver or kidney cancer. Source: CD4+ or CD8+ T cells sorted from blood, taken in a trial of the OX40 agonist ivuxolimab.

The CDR3 is CASSPGSGTEYNEQFF. For the CDR3, the DNA is TGTGCCAGCAGCCCCGGCAGCGGGACGGAGTACAATGAGCAGTTCTTC. The chain recombines TRBV5-4 with TRBJ2-1, with 7 bases fitting TRBD2. Germline CDR1 SGHNT, CDR2 YYREEE (reference sequence). CDR3 size: 16 residues. V was pared by 4 bases and J by 4 bases, with 11 bases of the junction left unmatched.